Listed below are T cell receptor beta chains from one sample, sequenced in a study of blood T cell repertoires in COVID-19. Libraries were prepared by immunoSEQ multiplex PCR; TCRdb keeps only in-frame clonotypes and omits some of them. The table lists 85,000 to 110,000 clones, about 80% of them singletons. Sequencing input: peripheral blood. The source is a human donor in a cohort sampled during active or convalescent COVID-19. Each CDR3 is given with its conserved first and last residue. The order of the fields is D gene, clone size, J gene, V gene, CDR3 protein, CDR3 DNA. The D gene is left open where the match is weak. Clone size, where shown, is once, few, many, or a class for clones that have expanded.

D: NA
size: few
J: TRBJ2-5
V: TRBV5-1
CDR3: CASSWIQRRETQYF
DNA: TGCGCCAGCAGCTGGATTCAGCGGCGAGAGACCCAGTACTTC

D: TRBD1
size: NA
J: TRBJ2-5
V: TRBV5-1
CDR3: CASSLRTGRGETQYF
DNA: TGCGCCAGCAGCCTTCGGACAGGTCGAGGAGAGACCCAGTACTTC

D: TRBD1
size: NA
J: TRBJ2-3
V: TRBV29-1
CDR3: CSVHATGADTQYF
DNA: TGCAGCGTCCATGCCACAGGGGCAGATACGCAGTATTTT

D: TRBD1
size: NA
J: TRBJ1-1
V: TRBV6-5
CDR3: CASSRQGRNTEAFF
DNA: TGTGCCAGCAGTCGACAGGGGAGGAACACTGAAGCTTTCTTT

D: NA
size: NA
J: TRBJ1-5
V: TRBV7-9
CDR3: CASSLGGLGNQPQHF
DNA: TGTGCCAGCAGCTTAGGCGGTCTCGGCAATCAGCCCCAGCATTTT

D: NA
size: NA
J: TRBJ2-2
V: TRBV6-2/TRBV6-3
CDR3: CASSRLEVGELFF
DNA: TGTGCCAGCAGCAGACTAGAGGTCGGGGAGCTGTTTTTT

D: NA
size: NA
J: TRBJ1-2
V: TRBV13
CDR3: CASSRGRDGYTF
DNA: TGTGCCAGCAGCCGCGGGAGAGATGGATACACCTTC

D: TRBD1
size: NA
J: TRBJ1-2
V: TRBV15
CDR3: CATSIRTGNYGYTF
DNA: TGTGCCACCAGCATTAGGACAGGAAACTATGGCTACACCTTC

D: TRBD2
size: NA
J: TRBJ2-1
V: TRBV27
CDR3: CASSFSGGDDEQFF
DNA: TGTGCCAGCAGTTTCAGCGGGGGGGACGATGAGCAGTTCTTC

D: TRBD1
size: once
J: TRBJ2-5
V: TRBV4-2
CDR3: CASSQATGGVLETQYF
DNA: TGTGCCAGCAGCCAAGCTACAGGGGGCGTTTTAGAGACCCAGTACTTC

D: NA
size: NA
J: TRBJ2-7
V: TRBV19
CDR3: CASSAQGQSSYEQYF
DNA: TGTGCCAGTAGTGCCCAGGGGCAAAGCTCCTACGAGCAGTACTTC

D: TRBD1
size: NA
J: TRBJ2-2
V: TRBV9
CDR3: CASSLLTGSVTGELFF
DNA: TGTGCCAGCAGCCTATTGACAGGGTCGGTCACCGGGGAGCTGTTTTTT

D: NA
size: NA
J: TRBJ1-2
V: TRBV28
CDR3: CASRVTGGQNYGYTF
DNA: TGTGCCAGCAGGGTGACAGGTGGGCAAAACTATGGCTACACCTTC

D: TRBD1
size: once
J: TRBJ2-5
V: TRBV24-1
CDR3: CATSGPGGETQYF
DNA: TGTGCCACCAGTGGCCCAGGGGGAGAGACCCAGTACTTC

D: NA
size: few
J: TRBJ1-2
V: TRBV6-5
CDR3: CASSPQGTYGYTF
DNA: TGTGCCAGCAGCCCCCAGGGGACCTATGGCTACACCTTC

D: TRBD2
size: once
J: TRBJ2-3
V: TRBV5-6
CDR3: CASSLAAGGNTDTQYF
DNA: TGTGCCAGCAGCTTGGCAGCGGGGGGGAACACAGATACGCAGTATTTT

D: NA
size: NA
J: TRBJ1-2
V: TRBV12-3/TRBV12-4
CDR3: CASSFSQGHGYTF
DNA: TGTGCCAGCAGTTTCTCGCAGGGGCACGGCTACACCTTC

D: NA
size: NA
J: TRBJ2-5
V: TRBV5-1
CDR3: CASSLAPRGETQYF
DNA: TGCGCCAGCAGCTTGGCGCCGAGAGGGGAGACCCAGTACTTC

D: NA
size: NA
J: TRBJ1-1
V: TRBV7-6
CDR3: CASSLPPRMNTEAFF
DNA: TGTGCCAGCAGTCTCCCCCCCCGTATGAACACTGAAGCTTTCTTT

D: TRBD2
size: NA
J: TRBJ2-1
V: TRBV7-2
CDR3: CASRYRGGSLEQFF
DNA: TGTGCCAGCAGATACCGGGGGGGTTCTCTTGAGCAGTTCTTC

D: TRBD1
size: NA
J: TRBJ1-2
V: TRBV7-8
CDR3: CASSSGHGRGLDYGYTF
DNA: TGTGCCAGCAGCTCCGGCCACGGCAGGGGGCTTGACTATGGCTACACCTTC

D: NA
size: once
J: TRBJ2-1
V: TRBV7-2
CDR3: CASSPVYLMGGNEQFF
DNA: TGTGCCAGCAGCCCTGTATATCTTATGGGGGGCAATGAGCAGTTCTTC

D: NA
size: many
J: TRBJ2-1
V: TRBV3-1/TRBV3-2
CDR3: CASSQEYYGPQFF
DNA: TGTGCCAGCAGCCAGGAATACTACGGCCCACAGTTCTTC

D: NA
size: NA
J: TRBJ2-2
V: TRBV19
CDR3: CASSTTANTGELFF
DNA: TGTGCCAGTAGCACGACAGCGAACACCGGGGAGCTGTTTTTT

D: TRBD2
size: few
J: TRBJ2-7
V: TRBV19
CDR3: CASSIIAGTYEQYF
DNA: TGTGCCAGTAGTATTATAGCGGGGACCTACGAGCAGTACTTC

D: NA
size: NA
J: TRBJ1-2
V: TRBV7-9
CDR3: CASSSYAGNYGYTF
DNA: TGTGCCAGCAGCTCCTACGCGGGAAACTATGGCTACACCTTC

D: TRBD1
size: NA
J: TRBJ2-2
V: TRBV15
CDR3: CATSRGVGQGDTGELFF
DNA: TGTGCCACCAGCAGAGGAGTTGGGCAGGGGGACACCGGGGAGCTGTTTTTT

D: NA
size: NA
J: TRBJ2-5
V: TRBV5-1
CDR3: CASSPGTLQETQYF
DNA: TGCGCCAGCAGCCCAGGGACACTCCAAGAGACCCAGTACTTC

D: NA
size: NA
J: TRBJ1-5
V: TRBV3-1/TRBV3-2
CDR3: CASSQDLVDQPQHF
DNA: TGTGCCAGCAGCCAAGATCTTGTCGATCAGCCCCAGCATTTT

D: NA
size: once
J: TRBJ2-7
V: TRBV6-5
CDR3: CASSYRGQGSVYEQYF
DNA: TGTGCCAGCAGTTACAGAGGCCAGGGTTCGGTCTACGAGCAGTACTTC

D: NA
size: NA
J: TRBJ2-7
V: TRBV3-1/TRBV3-2
CDR3: CASSQTDYEQYF
DNA: TGTGCCAGCAGCCAGACAGACTACGAGCAGTACTTC

D: NA
size: NA
J: TRBJ1-4
V: TRBV21-1
CDR3: CASSVPDRGKNEKLFF
DNA: TGTGCCAGCAGCGTCCCGGACAGGGGAAAAAATGAAAAACTGTTTTTT

D: NA
size: NA
J: TRBJ1-2
V: TRBV11-2
CDR3: CASSPTRGGGYGYTF
DNA: TGTGCCAGCAGCCCGACCCGAGGGGGGGGCTATGGCTACACCTTC